Below, one T cell receptor beta chain is given with its context. Its specific antigen is unknown. No much larger clonotype is one base removed from it; base qualities were not supplied. Ficoll-Paque density gradient centrifugation was used to isolate PBMCs. Sequencing instrument: Illumina NovaSeq 6000. Using 5'RACE with constant-segment primers, TCRalpha and TCRbeta cDNA libraries were constructed, with sample barcodes and unique molecular identifiers added in the process. Trizol reagent was used to extract RNA from every sample. Amplification of the libraries took two PCR steps, and the second step added a second sample barcode plus Illumina TruSeq adapters. Libraries were sequenced on an Illumina NovaSeq with 2 x 150 bp paired-end reads. On the study's bioinformatics: The reads were demultiplexed and collapsed into UMI-guided consensus sequences using migec v1.2.7. With mixcr v2.1.11, UMI consensuses were aligned to TRA and TRB V and J templates and assembled into clonotypes. A clonotype was counted as expanded or contracted only if both edgeR and NoisET called the change significant, with noise models trained on biological replicates. For edgeR calls, a false discovery rate-adjusted p below 0.01 and a log2 fold-change threshold of 1 were applied. As an exploratory analysis of dynamics, PCA with hierarchical clustering was applied to max-normalized trajectories of the 1000 most abundant clonotypes. Separately sequenced CD4+ and CD8+ repertoires were used to assign the CD4 or CD8 phenotype of responding clones. The raw public reads went through TCRdb reprocessing: fastp at Q25, MiXCR clone calling, in-frame beta chains kept. Every distinct CDR3 protein forms one entry, paired with its most common genes and DNA. V and J calls and clone size were set by TCRdb, not the authors. Within this sample are 550,000 to 600,000 distinct CDR3 sequences, with about 20% of them counted one time only. The top ten constitute 8.4% of the sample.

Based on the germline V gene, the CDR1 and CDR2 sequences are SGHVS and FNYEAQ. The CDR3 runs 13 residues from the cysteine to the phenylalanine. Just the 39-base CDR3 DNA is kept, in frame starting at base 1. These data originate in a study of T-cell memory formation after mild COVID-19 (dated by TCRdb to the early 2020s). Looking at the study overall: TCR sequence clusters from the two donors were largely donor specific. In a couple of donors, T-cell clones that expanded and contracted after mild COVID-19 were tracked by sequencing TCRalpha and TCRbeta repertoires over time. The cohort was made up of two young adult volunteers, one female and one male, who were previously healthy.

The study at large found these results: Contracting CD4+ clones were located mainly in the CM and EM memory subsets, whereas CD8+ clones were found to be enriched in EMRA. SARS-CoV-2 specificity was not confirmed for the second-wave clones peaking on day 37. The study included only a couple of mild cases, and larger cohorts that include severe cases with pre-infection samples were judged to be necessary. Some responding clones were detected in pre-infection memory, which suggested that pre-existing cross-reactive memory T cells had joined the SARS-CoV-2 response. Balanced CD4/CD8 phenotypes were observed for clones contracting from day 15 to 85, whereas a bias towards CD4+ was observed for a second wave of clones expanding from day 15 to 37.

Rearrangement joined TRBV7-6 to TRBJ2-6; no confident D gene assignment can be made. The TCR was taken from an adult woman who had mild COVID-19 (a few samples of this study predate the infection). The sample titles of this study are shuffled in the database, so cell type and time point are left out; the donor was told from shared clones. Sequencing input: PBMCs or a T cell subset sorted from them (not recorded which). This receptor has the CDR3 CAAQGTGANVLTF. The DNA sequence is TGTGCTGCTCAAGGGACTGGGGCCAACGTCCTGACTTTC.